This T cell receptor beta chain was recovered during a study of PD-1 blockade in classical Hodgkin lymphoma. Findings of the study overall: Researchers reported that CD4+ TCR diversity, though not CD8+, rose significantly by C4D1. Before treatment, complete responders showed about the same diversity as newly diagnosed patients.

Assay: immunoSEQ multiplex PCR; the TCRdb copy retains only in-frame clones and omits some. The sample lists around 19,000 clones, 70% to 80% occurring once. Brentuximab vedotin exposure varied among the patients, all of whom had relapsed after autologous stem cell transplantation. The study recorded best responses of complete response, partial response or progressive disease. Trimming removed 4 bases at V and 8 bases at J, with 9 bases between. CDR1 is MNHNS, CDR2 SASEGT, per germline. This CDR3 is built from 11 residues. A note on this clone: Its antigen is currently unknown.

The receptor comes from a human donor with classical Hodgkin lymphoma. The chain links TRBV6-1 to TRBJ2-7; no clear D. The source was peripheral blood mononuclear cells (PBMCs), collected before the second cycle of nivolumab. The CDR3 sequence: CASSVQNKQYF. The CDR3 coding sequence is TGTGCCAGCAGTGTCCAGAATAAGCAGTACTTC.